This T cell receptor (beta chain) originates from a study of T cells in narcolepsy. TCRdb keeps only in-frame clones here, not all; method: immunoSEQ multiplex PCR. The repertoire includes approximately 35,000 clones, roughly four fifths of them detected once, and 2% to 2.5% sits in the top ten. Concerning this clone: Its antigen is undetermined.

Study-level points and caveats: Autoreactive HCRT-specific and TRIB2-specific clonotypes were marked in same-patient CSF-versus-blood CD4+ comparisons.

Germline assignment: CDR1 MNHEY and CDR2 SMNVEV (reference sequence). With 5 bases removed from V and 0 bases from J, the gap between germline ends came to 14 bases. The CDR3 runs to 15 residues. The sequence was obtained from a human donor in good health. The chain has TRBV27 and TRBJ2-7; tentatively, D is TRBD1 (5 bases). Sequencing was done on a sample of memory (CD45RA-) CD4+ T cells from blood. The CDR3 loop reads CASSLQTASSYEQYF. The CDR3 DNA follows: TGTGCCAGCAGTCTCCAGACAGCCAGCTCCTACGAGCAGTACTTC.